This T cell receptor beta chain was recorded in a study of cytomegalovirus exposure and HLA in healthy donors. Germline CDR1 is SGHTS and CDR2 is YDEGEE. The CDR3 is 18 amino acids. After removal of 2 bases from V and 4 bases from J, the junction contained 11 bases not matched to a gene. The PCR employed 60 Vbeta primers together with 13 Jbeta primers. TCRdb's table, derived via immunoSEQ multiplex PCR, lists solely in-frame clones and lacks some. Seen here are under 200,000 clones, 84% observed once, and the top ten hold around 0.97%. Only a few counts were recorded for this clone. Its antigen is not known. Study-wide results and caveats: For TCR beta chains, V- and J-gene trimming was later linked to a missense DCLRE1C variant. Immune exposure was documented only through CMV serostatus.

The chain couples TRBV5-8 to TRBJ2-6; 8 nucleotides match TRBD1. The clonotype comes from a man younger than 40 in good health and CMV-seronegative. Sequencing input: PBMCs. As DNA, the CDR3 is TGTGCCAGCAGCTTAGTCCGGCAGGGGGCGTGGGGGGCCAACGTCCTGACTTTC. Its protein is CASSLVRQGAWGANVLTF.